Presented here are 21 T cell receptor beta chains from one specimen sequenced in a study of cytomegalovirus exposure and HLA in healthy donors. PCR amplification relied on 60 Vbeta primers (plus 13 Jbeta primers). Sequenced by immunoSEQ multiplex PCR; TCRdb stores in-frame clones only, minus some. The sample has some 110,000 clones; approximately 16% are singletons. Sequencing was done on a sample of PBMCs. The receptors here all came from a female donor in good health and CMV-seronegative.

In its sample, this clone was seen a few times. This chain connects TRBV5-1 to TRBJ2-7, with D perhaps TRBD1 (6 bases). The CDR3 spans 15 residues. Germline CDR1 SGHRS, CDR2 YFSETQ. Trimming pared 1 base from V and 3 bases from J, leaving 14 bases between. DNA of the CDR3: TGCGCCAGCAGCTTGTTAGGAGACAGGAGCTACGAGCAGTACTTC. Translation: CASSLLGDRSYEQYF.

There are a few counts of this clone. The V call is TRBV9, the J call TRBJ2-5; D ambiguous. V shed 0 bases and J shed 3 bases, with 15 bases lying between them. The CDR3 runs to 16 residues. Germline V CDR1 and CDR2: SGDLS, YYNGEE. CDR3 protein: CASSVATSFRKETQYF. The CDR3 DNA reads TGTGCCAGCAGCGTAGCTACCTCGTTTCGTAAAGAGACCCAGTACTTC.

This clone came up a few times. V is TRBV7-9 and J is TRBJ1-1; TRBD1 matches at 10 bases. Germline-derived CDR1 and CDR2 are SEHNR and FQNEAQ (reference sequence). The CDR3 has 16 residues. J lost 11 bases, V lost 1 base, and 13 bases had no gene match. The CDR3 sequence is CASSLVPTGQGRTAFF. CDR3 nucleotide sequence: TGTGCCAGCAGCTTAGTGCCAACGGGACAGGGGCGTACGGCTTTCTTT.

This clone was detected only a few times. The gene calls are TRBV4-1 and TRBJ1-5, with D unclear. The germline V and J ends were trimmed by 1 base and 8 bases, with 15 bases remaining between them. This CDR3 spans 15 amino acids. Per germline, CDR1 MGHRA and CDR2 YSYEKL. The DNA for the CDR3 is TGCGCCAGCAGCCAAGCAATGCAGGTGCGGGAGCCCCAGCATTTT. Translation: CASSQAMQVREPQHF.

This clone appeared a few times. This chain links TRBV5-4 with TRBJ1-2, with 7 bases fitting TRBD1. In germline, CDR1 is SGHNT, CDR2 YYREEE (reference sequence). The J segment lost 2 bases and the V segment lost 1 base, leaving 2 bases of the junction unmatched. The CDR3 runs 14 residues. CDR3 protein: CASSLWGQNYGYTF. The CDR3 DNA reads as TGTGCCAGCAGCTTGTGGGGACAGAACTATGGCTACACCTTC.

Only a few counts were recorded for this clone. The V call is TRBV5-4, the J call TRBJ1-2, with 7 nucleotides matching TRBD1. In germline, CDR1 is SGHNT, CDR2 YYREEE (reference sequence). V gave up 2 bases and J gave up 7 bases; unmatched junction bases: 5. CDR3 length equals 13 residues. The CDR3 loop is CASSLQTGSGYTF. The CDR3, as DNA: TGTGCCAGCAGCTTACAGACAGGGAGTGGCTACACCTTC.

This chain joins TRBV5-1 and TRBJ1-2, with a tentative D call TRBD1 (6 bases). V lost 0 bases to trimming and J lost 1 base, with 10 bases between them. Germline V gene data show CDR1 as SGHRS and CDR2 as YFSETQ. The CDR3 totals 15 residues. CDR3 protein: CASSLEAGVNYGYTF. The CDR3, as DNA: TGCGCCAGCAGCTTGGAGGCAGGGGTTAACTATGGCTACACCTTC. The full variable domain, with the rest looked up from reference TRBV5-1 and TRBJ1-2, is KAGVTQTPRYLIKTRGQQVTLSCSPISGHRSVSWYQQTPGQGLQFLFEYFSETQRNKGNFPGRFSGRQFSNSRSEMNVSTLELGDSALYLCASSLEAGVNYGYTFGSGTRLTVV.

CDR3 sequence: CASSSLKTGGEKLFF. In nucleotides, the CDR3 is TGTGCCAGCAGTTCCTTAAAAACGGGAGGTGAAAAACTGTTTTTT. The rearrangement links TRBV28 to TRBJ1-4; D unresolved. Trimming stripped 4 bases from V and 7 bases from J, with 16 bases between. There are 15 residues in the CDR3. Germline CDR1 is MDHEN and CDR2 is SYDVKM.

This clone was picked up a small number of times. This CDR3 is CASGLAGVQETQYF. CDR3 DNA sequence: TGTGCCAGCGGACTAGCGGGGGTTCAAGAGACCCAGTACTTC. V and J are TRBV7-9 and TRBJ2-5, with 13 bases lining up with TRBD2. The CDR3 totals 14 residues. V shed 8 bases, J shed 2 bases, and the junction held 2 bases outside the gene matches. Germline-derived CDR1 and CDR2 are SEHNR and FQNEAQ (reference sequence).

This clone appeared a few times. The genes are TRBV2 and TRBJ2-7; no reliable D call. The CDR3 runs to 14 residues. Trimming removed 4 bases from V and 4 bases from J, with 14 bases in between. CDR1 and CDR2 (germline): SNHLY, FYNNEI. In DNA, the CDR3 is TGTGCCAGCAGTGTAACAGCTTCACCTTACGAGCAGTACTTC. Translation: CASSVTASPYEQYF.

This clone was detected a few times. CDR3 in DNA: TGTGCCTGGAGTCCGACGGGGGGCCCTGAAGCTTTCTTT. Translated, it gives CAWSPTGGPEAFF. This chain links TRBV30 with TRBJ1-1; a possible D gene is TRBD1 (6 bases). The V end was cut by 2 bases, the J end by 6 bases, with 13 bases between. The CDR3 is made up of 13 amino acids. CDR1 is GTSNPN and CDR2 is SVGIG in the germline V gene (reference sequence).

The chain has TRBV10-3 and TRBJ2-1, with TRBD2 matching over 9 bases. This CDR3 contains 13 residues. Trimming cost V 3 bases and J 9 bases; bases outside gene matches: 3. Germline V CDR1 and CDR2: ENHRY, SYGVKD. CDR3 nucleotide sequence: TGTGCCATCAGTGATATAGCGGGAGTTGAGCAGTTCTTC. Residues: CAISDIAGVEQFF.

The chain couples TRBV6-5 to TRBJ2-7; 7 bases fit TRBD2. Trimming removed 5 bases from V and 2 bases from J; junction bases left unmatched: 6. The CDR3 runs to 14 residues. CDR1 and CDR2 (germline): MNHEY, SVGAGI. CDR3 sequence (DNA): TGTGCCAGCAGTGAACGGGAGGCGGCCTACGAGCAGTACTTC. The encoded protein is CASSEREAAYEQYF.

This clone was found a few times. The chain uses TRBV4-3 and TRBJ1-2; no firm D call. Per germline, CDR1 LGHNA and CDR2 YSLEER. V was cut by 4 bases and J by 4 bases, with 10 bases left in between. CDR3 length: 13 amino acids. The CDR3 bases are TGCGCCAGCAGCCTTGACACCGGCTATGGCTACACCTTC. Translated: CASSLDTGYGYTF.

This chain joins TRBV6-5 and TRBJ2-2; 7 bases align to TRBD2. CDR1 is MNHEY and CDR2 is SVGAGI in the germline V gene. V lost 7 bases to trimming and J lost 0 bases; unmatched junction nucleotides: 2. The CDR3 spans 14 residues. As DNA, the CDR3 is TGTGCCAGCACCCTAGCGGCGAACACCGGGGAGCTGTTTTTT. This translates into CASTLAANTGELFF.

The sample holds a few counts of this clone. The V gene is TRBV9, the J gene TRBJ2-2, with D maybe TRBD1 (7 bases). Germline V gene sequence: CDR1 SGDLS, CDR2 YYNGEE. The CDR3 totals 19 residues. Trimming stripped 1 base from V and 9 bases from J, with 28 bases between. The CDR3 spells CASSVTDFGGGAIWRELFF. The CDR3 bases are TGTGCCAGCAGCGTAACCGATTTTGGAGGGGGCGCGATTTGGAGGGAGCTGTTTTTT. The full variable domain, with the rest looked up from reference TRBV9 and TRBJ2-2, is DSGVTQTPKHLITATGQRVTLRCSPRSGDLSVYWYQQSLDQGLQFLIQYYNGEERAKGNILERFSAQQFPDLHSELNLSSLELGDSALYFCASSVTDFGGGAIWRELFFGEGSRLTVL.

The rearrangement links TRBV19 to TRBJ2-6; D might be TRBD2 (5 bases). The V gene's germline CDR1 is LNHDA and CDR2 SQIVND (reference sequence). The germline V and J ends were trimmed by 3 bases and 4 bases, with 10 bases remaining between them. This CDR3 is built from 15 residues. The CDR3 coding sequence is TGTGCCAGTAGTATTCTAGCTTCCGGGGCCAACGTCCTGACTTTC. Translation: CASSILASGANVLTF.

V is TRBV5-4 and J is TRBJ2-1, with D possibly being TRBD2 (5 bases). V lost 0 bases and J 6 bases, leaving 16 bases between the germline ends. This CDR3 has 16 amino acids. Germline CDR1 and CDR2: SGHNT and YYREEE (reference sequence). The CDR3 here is CASSLAGRSAGNEQFF. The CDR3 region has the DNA TGTGCCAGCAGCTTGGCCGGGCGTTCCGCGGGCAATGAGCAGTTCTTC. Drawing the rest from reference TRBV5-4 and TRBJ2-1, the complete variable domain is ETGVTQSPTHLIKTRGQQVTLRCSSQSGHNTVSWYQQALGQGPQFIFQYYREEENGRGNFPPRFSGLQFPNYSSELNVNALELDDSALYLCASSLAGRSAGNEQFFGPGTRLTVL.

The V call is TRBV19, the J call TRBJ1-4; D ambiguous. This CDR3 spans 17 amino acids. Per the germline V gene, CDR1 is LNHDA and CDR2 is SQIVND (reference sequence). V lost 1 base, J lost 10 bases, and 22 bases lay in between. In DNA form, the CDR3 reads TGTGCCAGTAGTATAGTTAAGCGGGCTCGCCGAGGTGGAAAACTGTTTTTT. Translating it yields CASSIVKRARRGGKLFF.

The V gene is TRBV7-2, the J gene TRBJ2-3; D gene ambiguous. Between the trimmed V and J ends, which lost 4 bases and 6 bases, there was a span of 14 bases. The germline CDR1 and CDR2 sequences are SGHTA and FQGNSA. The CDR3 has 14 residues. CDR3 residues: CASSSSYSSDTQYF. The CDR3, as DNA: TGTGCCAGCAGCTCCTCCTACTCGTCCGATACGCAGTATTTT.

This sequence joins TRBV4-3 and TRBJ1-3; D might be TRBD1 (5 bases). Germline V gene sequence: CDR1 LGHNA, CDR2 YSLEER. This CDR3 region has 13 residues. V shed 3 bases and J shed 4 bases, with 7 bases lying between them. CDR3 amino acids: CASSHRVGNTIYF. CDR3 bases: TGCGCCAGCAGCCACAGGGTCGGAAACACCATATATTTT.